Each of the 18 T cell receptor beta chains below was sequenced from the same sample in a study of spatial heterogeneity in lung cancer. Time point defined: sample taken at primary tumor resection. A single record per CDR3 protein comes from TCRdb applying MiXCR to the 5' RACE reads. The sample has 6,000 or so distinct CDR3 sequences, around 7.7% seen once. Their antigens are not known. Study conclusions and caveats: Expanded intratumoral alpha and beta TCR counts tracked tumor mutation counts.

Sequenced material: lung tumor tissue, taken at surgery. The source of these receptors is a female donor with early-stage non-small cell lung cancer.

This clonotype ranks as medium-sized. The library was built for alpha chains, so this beta chain is an off-target read and its size means little. The chain carries TRBV30 and TRBJ1-6, with a weak D call TRBD1 (5 bases). Germline V CDR1 and CDR2: GTSNPN, SVGIG (reference sequence). The V end was cut by 2 bases, the J end by 11 bases, with 13 bases between. The CDR3 covers 13 residues. The CDR3 sequence is CAWSSGVRAPLHF. Here the CDR3 DNA reads TGTGCCTGGAGTTCGGGGGTGAGGGCACCCCTCCACTTT.

This clonotype was seen at least ten times. The library was prepared for alpha chains; this beta chain is a stray read, so its frequency means little. CDR3 in amino acids: CASSKGTGGGFGTQYF. The CDR3 nucleotides read TGTGCCAGCAGCAAGGGGACAGGGGGCGGTTTCGGTACGCAGTATTTT. The chain recombines TRBV7-2 with TRBJ2-3, with 12 nucleotides matching TRBD1. Germline assignment: CDR1 SGHTA and CDR2 FQGNSA. The CDR3 loop spans 16 amino acids. V shed 5 bases, J shed 8 bases, and the junction held 11 bases outside the gene matches.

This clonotype was picked up many times. Little can be read into the size of this beta chain, an off-target read in a library designed for alpha chains. The CDR3 sequence: CASSLWTSGGNEQFF. DNA of the CDR3: TGTGCCAGCAGCTTATGGACTAGCGGGGGAAATGAGCAGTTCTTC. The J gene is TRBJ2-1, the V gene TRBV7-9, with 13 nucleotides matching TRBD2. CDR3 length: 15 residues. V shed 2 bases and J 7 bases; nucleotides not matched to a gene: 2. CDR1 SEHNR and CDR2 FQNEAQ come from the germline V gene (reference sequence).

At least ten counts were recorded for this clonotype. This beta chain is an unintended read in a library built for alpha chains; its size means little. The rearrangement uses TRBV19 and TRBJ2-2, with 8 nucleotides matching TRBD2. The V segment lost 5 bases and the J segment 0 bases; nucleotides outside the gene matches: 5. Per germline, CDR1 LNHDA and CDR2 SQIVND (reference sequence). CDR3 length: 16 residues. For the CDR3, the DNA is TGTGCCAGTAGTCGTCCGGGACTAGCGAACACCGGGGAGCTGTTTTTT. It is translated as CASSRPGLANTGELFF.

This clonotype is categorized as medium-sized. This beta chain is an off-target read within a library intended for alpha chains, so its frequency means little. The rearrangement joins TRBV29-1 to TRBJ2-7; D is possibly TRBD1 or TRBD2 (5 bases each). With 2 bases removed from V and 0 bases from J, the gap between germline ends came to 11 bases. CDR1 is SQVTM, CDR2 ANQGSEA, per germline. The CDR3 consists of 14 residues. CDR3 sequence (DNA): TGCAGCGTTGAACTGGGACGGAACTCCTACGAGCAGTACTTC. It specifies CSVELGRNSYEQYF.

Sample share makes this clonotype medium-sized. This beta chain was picked up by a library intended for alpha chains and is off target, so its count carries little meaning. J is TRBJ2-2 and V is TRBV7-2; 7 bases map to TRBD2. With 11 bases clipped from V and 5 bases from J, the junction kept 8 bases outside the gene matches. The CDR3 sequence is 13 residues long. Germline assignment: CDR1 SGHTA and CDR2 FQGNSA. CDR3 region: CAVHAGETGELFF. In DNA, the CDR3 is TGTGCCGTGCACGCGGGGGAAACCGGGGAGCTGTTTTTT.

By share, this clonotype ranks as medium-sized. For a library built for alpha chains, this beta chain is a stray read; little rests on its size. The chain carries TRBV20-1 and TRBJ2-6; D is uncertain. Between the trimmed V and J ends, which lost 0 bases and 0 bases, there was a span of 6 bases. The CDR3 runs to 15 residues. The germline V gene has CDR1 DFQATT and CDR2 SNEGSKA (reference sequence). The CDR3 here is CSARDPFSGANVLTF. Written as DNA, the CDR3 is TGCAGTGCTAGAGATCCCTTCTCTGGGGCCAACGTCCTGACTTTC.

This clonotype appeared many times. A library prepared for alpha chains yielded this beta chain as an off-target read; its size is of little meaning. J is TRBJ2-2 and V is TRBV12-3 or TRBV12-4; D is perhaps TRBD2 (7 bases). The CDR3 loop spans 13 amino acids. V was trimmed by 5 bases and J by 6 bases, leaving 10 bases between them. The CDR3 here is CASSRGAPGELFF. The CDR3 nucleotides are TGTGCCAGCAGTCGGGGGGCCCCCGGGGAGCTGTTTTTT.

In this sample, this clonotype turned up many times. Since it is a stray read in a library aimed at alpha chains, this beta chain has a size that is not meaningful. The chain joins TRBV27 to TRBJ2-7, with TRBD2 as a possible D gene (6 bases). The V gene's germline CDR1 is MNHEY and CDR2 SMNVEV (reference sequence). Trimming took 8 bases from V and 6 from J, leaving 11 bases between them. The CDR3 sequence is 11 residues long. CDR3 sequence reads: CASHQEGEQYF. In DNA form, the CDR3 reads TGTGCCAGCCACCAGGAGGGCGAGCAGTACTTC.

Sample share makes this clonotype medium-sized. This beta chain is an unintended read in a library built for alpha chains; its size means little. The V call is TRBV20-1, the J call TRBJ2-5; 11 positions match TRBD2. CDR1 is DFQATT and CDR2 is SNEGSKA in the germline V gene (reference sequence). The ends lost 2 bases at V and 7 bases at J; junction bases unmatched: 18. This CDR3 has 18 residues. The CDR3 reads CSARPPPGLAGSGGTQYF. CDR3 DNA: TGCAGTGCTAGACCCCCACCCGGACTAGCGGGCTCCGGAGGGACCCAGTACTTC.

This clonotype is medium-sized within its sample. A library prepared for alpha chains yielded this beta chain as an off-target read; its size is of little meaning. The chain couples TRBV5-6 to TRBJ2-5; 11 bases are a match to TRBD2. Per germline, CDR1 SGHDT and CDR2 YYEEEE. Germline trimming cut 4 bases from V and 2 bases from J; bases unmatched to any gene: 7. The CDR3 loop spans 16 amino acids. CDR3 coding DNA: TGTGCCAGCAGCCCAATACTAGCGGGGGTACAAGAGACCCAGTACTTC. This translates into CASSPILAGVQETQYF.

At least ten counts were recorded for this clonotype. As an off-target read in a library built for alpha chains, this beta chain has a frequency of little significance. The chain employs TRBV6-5 and TRBJ2-3; 8 bases are shared with TRBD2. The length of the CDR3 is 17 residues. V lost 5 bases, J lost 4 bases, and 14 bases stayed unmatched. Germline values: CDR1 MNHEY, CDR2 SVGAGI. This CDR3 is CASSRALAGGAADTQYF. For the CDR3, the DNA is TGTGCCAGCAGTCGGGCCCTCGCGGGGGGCGCGGCAGATACGCAGTATTTT.

This clonotype was observed many times. This beta chain was picked up by a library intended for alpha chains and is off target, so its count carries little meaning. V and J are TRBV5-1 and TRBJ1-2, with 11 bases matching TRBD1. Germline loops: CDR1 SGHRS, CDR2 YFSETQ. The trim removed 2 bases at V and 7 bases at J, leaving 4 bases unmatched. This CDR3 has 14 amino acids. This chain's CDR3 is CASSLPGQGGGYTF. The CDR3, as DNA: TGCGCCAGCAGCTTACCGGGACAGGGGGGTGGCTACACCTTC.

There are many counts of this clonotype. This beta chain is off target for a library built for alpha chains, so its abundance means little. The genes are TRBV20-1 and TRBJ2-7; D is tentatively TRBD1 or TRBD2 (5 bases each). The V gene lost 1 base and the J gene lost 5 bases, with 15 bases spanning the gap. From germline, CDR1 is DFQATT and CDR2 SNEGSKA (reference sequence). The CDR3 is 14 amino acids. Here the CDR3 DNA reads TGCAGTGCTAGAGCGGGGCCGGCAGACGACGAGCAGTACTTC. It yields the protein CSARAGPADDEQYF.

This clonotype was seen at least ten times. The library was built for alpha chains, so this beta chain is an off-target read and its size means little. The V call is TRBV20-1, the J call TRBJ1-6; D ambiguous. There are 12 residues in the CDR3. V lost 2 bases to trimming and J lost 7 bases, with 6 bases between them. CDR1 and CDR2 from the germline V gene are DFQATT and SNEGSKA (reference sequence). The CDR3 is CSARQTNSPLHF. CDR3 nucleotide sequence: TGCAGTGCTAGACAGACAAATTCACCCCTCCACTTT.

This clonotype appeared many times. As an off-target read in a library built for alpha chains, this beta chain has a frequency of little significance. The chain combines TRBV29-1 with TRBJ2-7; 7 nucleotides line up with TRBD2. Trimming at V came to 2 bases and at J to 0 bases, leaving 4 bases not matched to a gene. The CDR3 runs to 14 residues. Germline V gene lookup returns CDR1 SQVTM and CDR2 ANQGSEA. The CDR3 bases are TGCAGCGTTGAAACTAGCGCGAACTCCTACGAGCAGTACTTC. Its protein product is CSVETSANSYEQYF.

Worth noting for this clonotype: The library was prepared for alpha chains; this beta chain is a stray read, so its frequency means little. This rearrangement joins TRBV6-5 to TRBJ2-7; possibly TRBD2 for D (6 bases). V lost 5 bases to trimming and J lost 8 bases, with 22 bases between them. Germline V gene data show CDR1 as MNHEY and CDR2 as SVGAGI. CDR3 size: 15 residues. CDR3 amino acids: CASSDRGLGNIQQYF. DNA for the CDR3: TGTGCCAGCAGTGACCGGGGACTCGGAAATATCCAGCAGTACTTC.

This clonotype was observed at least ten times. This beta chain represents an off-target read in a library built for alpha chains; its size is of limited meaning. The chain links TRBV5-1 to TRBJ2-5; 11 nucleotides align to TRBD2. V shed 4 bases and J 4 bases; nucleotides not matched to a gene: 3. Germline CDR1 SGHRS, CDR2 YFSETQ. The CDR3 spans 14 residues. DNA for the CDR3: TGCGCCAGCAGCCGAACTAGCGGGGGAGAGACCCAGTACTTC. As protein: CASSRTSGGETQYF.